This T cell receptor beta chain originates from a study of T-cell reconstitution after alpha-beta-depleted transplantation in children. This clonotype was observed many times. Its specificity is not known. The TCRbeta library incorporated unique molecular identifiers. Each CDR3 protein is one row after TCRdb ran MiXCR on the PCR reads. In the table there are 580,000 or so distinct CDR3 sequences, about 23% of which are singletons. The study's findings and limits: Certain patients had high TCRbeta diversity at day 60, and it came from recipient T cells and thymic progenitors that survived. Once a year had passed after transplant, T-cell counts and diversity came mostly from newly produced T cells. Expanded graft clones, several hundred of them, were reportedly the source of alpha-beta T cells about two months after transplant.

The receptor comes from a boy in the first two years of life who had a stem cell transplant for acute myeloid leukemia, so the T cells may come from the graft donor. Source: PBMCs, mostly from graft donor cells, taken 360 days after TCRalphabeta/CD19-depleted stem cell transplant.

CDR3 DNA: TGTGCCAGCAGCAAAGTGGCCAGGGTAATTGTGACCTACGAGCAGTACGTC. Encoded protein: CASSKVARVIVTYEQYV. The chain has TRBV21-1 and TRBJ2-7; the tabulated D call, TRBD1, remains unverified against the DNA. TRBV21-1 constitutes a pseudogene. This CDR3 region has 17 residues.